This T cell receptor beta chain was sequenced in a study of T cell responses to AZD1222 COVID-19 vaccine. Study in general: Second doses at about 4 or about 12 weeks were pooled. Study-level findings and limits: Epitopes outside B.1.351 and B.1.1.7 mutated regions reportedly drew nearly half of spike TCRs. Spike-specific TCR breadth rose after two AZD1222 doses, and depth rose as well.

TCRdb keeps only in-frame clones here, not all; method: immunoSEQ multiplex PCR. The table records 130,000 or so clones, about 86% of them present only once. Note on this clone: What it binds is not known.

The germline V and J ends were trimmed by 8 bases and 2 bases, with 13 bases remaining between them. This CDR3 is 15 amino acids long. Per the germline V gene, CDR1 is LGHDT and CDR2 is YNNKEL (reference sequence). Specimen: peripheral blood, collected on day 0 of AZD1222 vaccination. The origin of this receptor is an adult in good health. The chain employs TRBV3-1 (or the pseudogene TRBV3-2) and TRBJ2-6; D is possibly TRBD1 (6 bases). This chain's CDR3 is CASDGKGAGANVLTF. For the CDR3, the DNA is TGTGCCAGCGACGGGAAGGGGGCTGGGGCCAACGTCCTGACTTTC.